This T cell receptor beta chain was identified during a study of OX40 agonist ivuxolimab in advanced cancers. The study, taken as a whole, reports: Researchers did not determine the expanded peripheral T cells' antigen specificity.

Patients who had autoimmune disease history or got systemic immunosuppression were left out. The germline CDR1 and CDR2 sequences are SGDLS and YYNGEE. V lost 2 bases, J lost 2 bases, and 9 bases lay in between. The CDR3 is made up of 14 amino acids. Comment on this clone: Antigen: not known.

Sequencing was performed with immunoSEQ multiplex PCR; in TCRdb, only in-frame clones are kept and a portion is missing. The data hold roughly 89,000 clones, with 75% to 90% observed a single time. The chain is built from TRBV9 and TRBJ2-3, with no clear D. The specimen was CD4+ or CD8+ T cells sorted from blood, collected in a trial of the OX40 agonist ivuxolimab. The receptor was isolated from an adult with an advanced solid tumor such as melanoma, head and neck, liver or kidney cancer. CDR3 coding DNA: TGTGCCAGCAGCGTTTCGCGGAACACAGATACGCAGTATTTT. Protein product: CASSVSRNTDTQYF. The full variable domain, rest sourced from reference TRBV9 and TRBJ2-3, is DSGVTQTPKHLITATGQRVTLRCSPRSGDLSVYWYQQSLDQGLQFLIQYYNGEERAKGNILERFSAQQFPDLHSELNLSSLELGDSALYFCASSVSRNTDTQYFGPGTRLTVL.